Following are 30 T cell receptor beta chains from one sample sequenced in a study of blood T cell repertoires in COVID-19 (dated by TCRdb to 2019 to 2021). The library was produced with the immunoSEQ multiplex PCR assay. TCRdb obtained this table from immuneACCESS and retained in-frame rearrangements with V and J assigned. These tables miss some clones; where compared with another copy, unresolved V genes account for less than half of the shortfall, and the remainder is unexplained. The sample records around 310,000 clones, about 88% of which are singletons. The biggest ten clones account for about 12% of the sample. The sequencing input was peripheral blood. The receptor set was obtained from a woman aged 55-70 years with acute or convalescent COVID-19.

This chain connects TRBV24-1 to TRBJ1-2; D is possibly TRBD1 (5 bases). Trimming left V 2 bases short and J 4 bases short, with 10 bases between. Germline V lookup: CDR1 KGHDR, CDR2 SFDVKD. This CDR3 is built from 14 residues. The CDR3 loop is CATSDSTVLYGYTF. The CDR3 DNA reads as TGTGCCACCAGTGATTCGACAGTCCTCTATGGCTACACCTTC.

The CDR3 DNA follows: TGTGCCAGCAGGACAGGGTATCTGGGCTACACCTTC. Amino acids: CASRTGYLGYTF. J is TRBJ1-2 and V is TRBV12-3 or TRBV12-4; 7 bases fit TRBD1. V was pared by 6 bases and J by 8 bases, with 6 bases of the junction left unmatched. The CDR3 spans 12 residues.

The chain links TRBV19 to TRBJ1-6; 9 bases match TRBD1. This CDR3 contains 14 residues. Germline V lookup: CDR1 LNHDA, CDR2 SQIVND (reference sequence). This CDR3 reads CASSRDRADSPLHF. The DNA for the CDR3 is TGTGCGTCAAGCCGGGACAGGGCGGATTCACCCCTCCACTTT.

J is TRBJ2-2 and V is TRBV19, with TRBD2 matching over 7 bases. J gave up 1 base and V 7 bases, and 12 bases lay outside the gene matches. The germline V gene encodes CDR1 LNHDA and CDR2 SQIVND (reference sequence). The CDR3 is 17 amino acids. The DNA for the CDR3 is TGTGCCAGTACCCGGACTAGGTCTAGCGGGAACACCGGGGAGCTGTTTTTT. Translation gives CASTRTRSSGNTGELFF. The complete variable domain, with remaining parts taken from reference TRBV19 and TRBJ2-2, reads DGGITQSPKYLFRKEGQNVTLSCEQNLNHDAMYWYRQDPGQGLRLIYYSQIVNDFQKGDIAEGYSVSREKKESFPLTVTSAQKNPTAFYLCASTRTRSSGNTGELFFGEGSRLTVL.

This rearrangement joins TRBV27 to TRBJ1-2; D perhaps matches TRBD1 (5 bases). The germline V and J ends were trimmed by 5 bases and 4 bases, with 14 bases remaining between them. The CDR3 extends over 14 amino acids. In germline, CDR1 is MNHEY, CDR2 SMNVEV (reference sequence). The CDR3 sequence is CASSPSVGGYGYTF. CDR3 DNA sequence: TGTGCCAGCAGTCCCTCCGTGGGGGGCTATGGCTACACCTTC.

Here the CDR3 DNA reads TGTGCCATCAGTGGGACAGGGCCCCCTGGTGACTATGGCTACACCTTC. As protein: CAISGTGPPGDYGYTF. The chain is built from TRBV10-3 and TRBJ1-2; 8 bases are a match to TRBD1. V gave up 4 bases and J gave up 3 bases; unmatched junction bases: 10. Germline CDR1 ENHRY, CDR2 SYGVKD. The CDR3 has 16 amino acids.

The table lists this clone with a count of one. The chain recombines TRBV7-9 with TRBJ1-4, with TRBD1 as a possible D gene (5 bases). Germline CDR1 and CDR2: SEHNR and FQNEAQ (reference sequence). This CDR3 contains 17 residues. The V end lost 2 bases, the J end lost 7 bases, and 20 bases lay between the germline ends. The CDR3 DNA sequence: TGTGCCAGCAGCTTACCAAATTTCGGGCAGGGCGGTGAAAAACTGTTTTTT. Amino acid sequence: CASSLPNFGQGGEKLFF.

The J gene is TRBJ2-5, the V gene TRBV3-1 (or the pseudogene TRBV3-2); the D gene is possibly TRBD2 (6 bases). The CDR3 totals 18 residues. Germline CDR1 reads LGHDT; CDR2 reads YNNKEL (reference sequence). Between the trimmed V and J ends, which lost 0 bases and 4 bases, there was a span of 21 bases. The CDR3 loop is CASSQDWSGEMVGETQYF. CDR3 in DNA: TGTGCCAGCAGCCAAGATTGGTCGGGGGAAATGGTAGGAGAGACCCAGTACTTC.

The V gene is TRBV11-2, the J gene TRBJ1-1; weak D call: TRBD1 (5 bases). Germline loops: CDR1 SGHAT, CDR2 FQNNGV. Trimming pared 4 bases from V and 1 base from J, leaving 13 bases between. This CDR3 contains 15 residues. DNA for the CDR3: TGTGCCAGCAGCTCCCGGATGGGGGGGAACACTGAAGCTTTCTTT. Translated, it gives CASSSRMGGNTEAFF.

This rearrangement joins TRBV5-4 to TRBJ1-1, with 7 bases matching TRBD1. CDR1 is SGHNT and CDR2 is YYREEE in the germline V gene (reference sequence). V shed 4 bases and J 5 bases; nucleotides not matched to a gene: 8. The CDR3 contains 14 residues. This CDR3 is CASSVGQAGTEAFF. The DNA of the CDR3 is TGTGCCAGCAGCGTCGGACAGGCCGGGACTGAAGCTTTCTTT.

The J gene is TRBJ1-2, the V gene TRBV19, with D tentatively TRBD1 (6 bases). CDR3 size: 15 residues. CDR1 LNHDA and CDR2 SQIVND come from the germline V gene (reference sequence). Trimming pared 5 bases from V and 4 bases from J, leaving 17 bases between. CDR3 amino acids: CASSVQGSTTYGYTF. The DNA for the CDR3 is TGTGCCAGTAGTGTTCAGGGGAGTACGACCTATGGCTACACCTTC.

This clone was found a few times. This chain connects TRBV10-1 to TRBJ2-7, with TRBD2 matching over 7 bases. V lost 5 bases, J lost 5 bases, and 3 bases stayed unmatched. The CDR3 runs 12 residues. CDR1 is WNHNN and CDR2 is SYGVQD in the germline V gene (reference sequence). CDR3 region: CASSRLAHEQYF. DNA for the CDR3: TGCGCCAGCAGTAGACTAGCCCACGAGCAGTACTTC.

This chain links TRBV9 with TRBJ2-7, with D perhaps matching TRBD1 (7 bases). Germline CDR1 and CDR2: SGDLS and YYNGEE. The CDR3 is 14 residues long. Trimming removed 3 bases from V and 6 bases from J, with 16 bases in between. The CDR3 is CASSGGTVASEQYF. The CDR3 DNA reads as TGTGCCAGCAGCGGCGGGACAGTTGCTAGCGAGCAGTACTTC.

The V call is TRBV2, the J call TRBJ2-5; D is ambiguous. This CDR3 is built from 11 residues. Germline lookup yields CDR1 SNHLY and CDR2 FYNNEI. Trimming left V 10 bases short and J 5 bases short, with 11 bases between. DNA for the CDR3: TGTGCCACCTCCTCGTCGGAGACCCAGTACTTC. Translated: CATSSSETQYF.

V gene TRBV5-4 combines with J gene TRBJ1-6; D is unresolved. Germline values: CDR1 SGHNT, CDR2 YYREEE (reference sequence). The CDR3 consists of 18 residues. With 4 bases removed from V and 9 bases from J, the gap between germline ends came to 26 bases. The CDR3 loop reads CASSKVAQAGREGSPLHF. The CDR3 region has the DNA TGTGCCAGCAGCAAAGTCGCCCAAGCCGGACGGGAAGGTTCACCCCTCCACTTT.

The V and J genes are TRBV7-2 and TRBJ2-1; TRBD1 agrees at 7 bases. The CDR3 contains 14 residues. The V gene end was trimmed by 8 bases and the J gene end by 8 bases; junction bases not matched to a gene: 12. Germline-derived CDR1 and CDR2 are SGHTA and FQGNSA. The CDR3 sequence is CASCRDSSADEQFF. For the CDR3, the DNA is TGTGCCAGCTGTCGGGACAGTTCCGCGGATGAGCAGTTCTTC.

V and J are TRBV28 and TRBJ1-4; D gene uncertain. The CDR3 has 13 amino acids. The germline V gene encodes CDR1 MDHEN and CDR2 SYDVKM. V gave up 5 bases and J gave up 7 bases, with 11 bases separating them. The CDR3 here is CASSPPRGEKLFF. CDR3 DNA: TGTGCCAGCAGTCCACCCCGGGGTGAAAAACTGTTTTTT. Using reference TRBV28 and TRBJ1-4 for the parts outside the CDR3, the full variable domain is DVKVTQSSRYLVKRTGEKVFLECVQDMDHENMFWYRQDPGLGLRLIYFSYDVKMKEKGDIPEGYSVSREKKERFSLILESASTNQTSMYLCASSPPRGEKLFFGSGTQLSVL.

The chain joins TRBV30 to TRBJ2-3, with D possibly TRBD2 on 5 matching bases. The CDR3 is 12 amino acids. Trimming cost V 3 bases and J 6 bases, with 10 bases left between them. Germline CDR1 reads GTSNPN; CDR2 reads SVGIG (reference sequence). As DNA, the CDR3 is TGTGCCTGGAGCGGGGTTAGGGATACGCAGTATTTT. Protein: CAWSGVRDTQYF.

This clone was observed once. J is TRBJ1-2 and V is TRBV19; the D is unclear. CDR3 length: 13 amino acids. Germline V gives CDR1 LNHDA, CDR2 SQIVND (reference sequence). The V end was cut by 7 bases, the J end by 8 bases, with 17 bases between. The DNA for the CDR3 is TGTGCCAGTAATTTTGTCGGAGGCACGGGCTACACCTTC. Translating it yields CASNFVGGTGYTF. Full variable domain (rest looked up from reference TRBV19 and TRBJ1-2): DGGITQSPKYLFRKEGQNVTLSCEQNLNHDAMYWYRQDPGQGLRLIYYSQIVNDFQKGDIAEGYSVSREKKESFPLTVTSAQKNPTAFYLCASNFVGGTGYTFGSGTRLTVV.

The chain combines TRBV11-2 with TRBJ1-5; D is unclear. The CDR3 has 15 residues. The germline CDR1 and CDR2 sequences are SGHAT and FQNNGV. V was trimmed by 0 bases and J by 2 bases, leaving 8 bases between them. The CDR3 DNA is TGTGCCAGCAGCTTAGATCTGGGAGGCAATCAGCCCCAGCATTTT. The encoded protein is CASSLDLGGNQPQHF.

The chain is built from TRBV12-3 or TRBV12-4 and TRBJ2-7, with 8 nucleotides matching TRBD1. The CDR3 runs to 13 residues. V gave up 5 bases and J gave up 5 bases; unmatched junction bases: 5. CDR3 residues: CASSPDRVHEQYF. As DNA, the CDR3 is TGTGCCAGCAGTCCGGACAGGGTCCACGAGCAGTACTTC.

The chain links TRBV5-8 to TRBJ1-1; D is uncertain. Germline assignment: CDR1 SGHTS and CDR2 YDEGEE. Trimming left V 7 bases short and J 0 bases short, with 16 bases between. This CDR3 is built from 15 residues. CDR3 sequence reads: CASPHGVLLNTEAFF. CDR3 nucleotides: TGTGCCAGCCCTCACGGGGTTCTTCTGAACACTGAAGCTTTCTTT.

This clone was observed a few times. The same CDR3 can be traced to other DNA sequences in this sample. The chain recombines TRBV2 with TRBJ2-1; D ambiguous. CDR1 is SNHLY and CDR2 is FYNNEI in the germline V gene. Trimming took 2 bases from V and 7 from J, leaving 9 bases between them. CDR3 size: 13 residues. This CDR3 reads CASSERQNNEQFF. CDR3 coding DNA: TGTGCCAGCAGTGAACGTCAGAATAATGAGCAGTTCTTC.

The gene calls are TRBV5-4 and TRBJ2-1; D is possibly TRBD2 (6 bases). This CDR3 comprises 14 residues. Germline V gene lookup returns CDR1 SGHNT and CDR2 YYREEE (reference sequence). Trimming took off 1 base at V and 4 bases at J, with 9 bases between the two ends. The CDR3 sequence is CASSLPSEYNEQFF. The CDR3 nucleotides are TGTGCCAGCAGCTTGCCTAGCGAATACAATGAGCAGTTCTTC.

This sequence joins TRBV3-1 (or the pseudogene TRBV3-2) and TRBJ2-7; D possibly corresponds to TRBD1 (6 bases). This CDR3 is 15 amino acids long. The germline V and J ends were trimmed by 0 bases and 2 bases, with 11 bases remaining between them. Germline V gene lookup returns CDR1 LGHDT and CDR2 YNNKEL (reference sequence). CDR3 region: CASSQDRDRTYEQYF. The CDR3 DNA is TGTGCCAGCAGCCAAGATCGCGACAGGACCTACGAGCAGTACTTC.

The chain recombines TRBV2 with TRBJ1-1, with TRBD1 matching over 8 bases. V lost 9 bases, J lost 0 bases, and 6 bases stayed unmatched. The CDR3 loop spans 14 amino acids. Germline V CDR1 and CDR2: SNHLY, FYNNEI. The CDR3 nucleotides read TGTGCCAGGAAAGGGACAGGCATGAACACTGAAGCTTTCTTT. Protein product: CARKGTGMNTEAFF.

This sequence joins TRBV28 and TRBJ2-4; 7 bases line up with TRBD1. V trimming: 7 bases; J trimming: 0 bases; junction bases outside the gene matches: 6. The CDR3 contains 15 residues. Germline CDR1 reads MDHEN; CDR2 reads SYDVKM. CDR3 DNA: TGTGCCAGCACTACAGGGGCCATAGCCAAAAACATTCAGTACTTC. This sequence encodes CASTTGAIAKNIQYF.

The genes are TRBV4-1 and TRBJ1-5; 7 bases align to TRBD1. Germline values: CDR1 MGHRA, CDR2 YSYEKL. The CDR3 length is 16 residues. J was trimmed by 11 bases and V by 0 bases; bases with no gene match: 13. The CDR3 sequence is CASSQEVPGQLLAQHF. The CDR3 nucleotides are TGCGCCAGCAGCCAAGAGGTTCCGGGACAGCTCTTGGCCCAGCATTTT.

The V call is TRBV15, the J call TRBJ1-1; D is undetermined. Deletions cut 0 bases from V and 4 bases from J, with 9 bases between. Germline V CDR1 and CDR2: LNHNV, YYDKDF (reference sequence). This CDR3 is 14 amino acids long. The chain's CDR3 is CATSRDPRSTEAFF. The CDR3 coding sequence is TGTGCCACCAGCAGAGATCCACGGAGCACTGAAGCTTTCTTT.

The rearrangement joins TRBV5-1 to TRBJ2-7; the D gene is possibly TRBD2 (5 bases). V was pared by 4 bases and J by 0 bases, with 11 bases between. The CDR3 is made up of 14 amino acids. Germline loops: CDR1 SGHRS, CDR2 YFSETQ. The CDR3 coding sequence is TGCGCCAGCAGCCTCGGAGGTAACTCCTACGAGCAGTACTTC. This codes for CASSLGGNSYEQYF. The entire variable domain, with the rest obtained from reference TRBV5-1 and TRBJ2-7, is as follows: KAGVTQTPRYLIKTRGQQVTLSCSPISGHRSVSWYQQTPGQGLQFLFEYFSETQRNKGNFPGRFSGRQFSNSRSEMNVSTLELGDSALYLCASSLGGNSYEQYFGPGTRLTVT.